These T cell receptor beta chains were read from a single sample in a study of CD8+CD57+ T cells in acquired aplastic anemia. TCRdb reprocessed the reads via MiXCR and lists one record per CDR3 protein. The repertoire holds hundreds of thousands of distinct CDR3 sequences, with around 60% as singletons. Input material: sorted CD4+, CD8+, or CD8+CD57+ T cells (not recorded which) from PBMCs. These receptors were collected from a human donor with severe aplastic anemia or a healthy control (not recorded which). Both conserved end residues are part of each CDR3. A D gene is named only where the DNA matches it firmly. Part of the rows lack a size; the others show once, few, many or a class for expanded clones.

abundance | j_gene | d_gene | v_gene | CDR3aa | CDR3nt
. | TRBJ2-7 | TRBD2 | TRBV6-1 | CASKPGLTYEQYF | TGTGCCAGCAAACCGGGACTAACCTACGAGCAGTACTTC
. | TRBJ2-7 | . | TRBV10-1 | CASSDAGAGAGMNEQYF | TGCGCCAGCAGTGATGCCGGGGCCGGCGCGGGGATGAACGAGCAGTACTTC
. | TRBJ2-7 | TRBD1 | TRBV28 | CASTMTGGRYEQYF | TGTGCCAGCACAATGACAGGGGGGCGCTACGAGCAGTACTTC
once | TRBJ2-7 | TRBD1 | TRBV20-1 | CSAAGDREFSEQYF | TGCAGTGCCGCGGGGGACAGGGAATTTTCGGAGCAGTACTTC
. | TRBJ2-7 | TRBD1 | TRBV11-2 | CASSLMGQGREQYF | TGTGCCAGCAGCTTAATGGGACAGGGGCGCGAGCAGTACTTC
. | TRBJ2-2 | TRBD1 | TRBV27 | CASSYQGATGELFF | TGTGCCAGCAGCTACCAGGGGGCCACCGGGGAGCTGTTTTTT
. | TRBJ1-2 | . | TRBV24-1 | CATSDFPGAEGYTF | TGTGCCACCAGTGATTTTCCAGGGGCGGAAGGCTACACCTTC
. | TRBJ2-5 | . | TRBV7-3 | CASSKGDTEETQYF | TGTGCCAGCAGCAAGGGGGACACTGAAGAGACCCAGTACTTC
few | TRBJ2-1 | . | TRBV24-1 | CATSDVQGPYNEQFF | TGTGCCACCAGTGATGTACAGGGTCCCTACAATGAGCAGTTCTTC
. | TRBJ1-5 | . | TRBV20-1 | CSASDGSDQPQHF | TGCAGTGCTAGTGATGGGTCGGATCAGCCCCAGCATTTT
. | TRBJ2-1 | . | TRBV20-1 | CSARKPSDNEQFF | TGCAGTGCTAGAAAGCCTAGCGACAATGAGCAGTTCTTC
many | TRBJ1-5 | . | TRBV19 | CASSLYRDSNQPQHF | TGTGCCAGTAGTCTCTACAGGGATAGCAATCAGCCCCAGCATTTT
few | TRBJ2-5 | . | TRBV25-1 | CASSGQGRETQYF | TGTGCCAGCAGTGGCCAGGGGAGGGAGACCCAGTACTTC
. | TRBJ2-5 | TRBD1 | TRBV7-8 | CASSYKPGQGDWETQYF | TGTGCCAGCAGCTACAAACCGGGACAGGGTGATTGGGAGACCCAGTACTTC
many | TRBJ1-1 | . | TRBV12-3/TRBV12-4 | CASRSTGTGGAFF | TGTGCCAGCAGATCGACCGGGACTGGGGGAGCTTTCTTT
many | TRBJ2-7 | . | TRBV6-5 | CASSYSKFGLRSYEQYF | TGTGCCAGCAGTTACTCGAAATTCGGTCTTAGATCCTACGAGCAGTACTTC
. | TRBJ2-2 | TRBD2 | TRBV9 | CASAALAMRGRGNTGELFF | TGTGCCAGCGCAGCACTAGCGATGAGGGGTCGCGGGAACACCGGGGAGCTGTTTTTT